The clone carrying this T cell receptor (beta chain) was counted many times. The antigen is unknown. The data originate from a study of spatial heterogeneity in lung cancer. Time point here: sample taken at primary tumor resection. One entry per CDR3 protein, called by TCRdb with MiXCR from the 5' RACE reads. The sample yields around 5,000 distinct CDR3 sequences, 29% seen once. The ends were cut back, 2 bases at V and 2 bases at J, with 7 bases in the middle. This CDR3 region has 13 residues. The germline V gene has CDR1 SGHRS and CDR2 YFSETQ. General study points: In tumors, expanded intratumoral alpha and beta TCR counts tracked mutation counts.

This clonotype originated in a female donor with early-stage non-small cell lung cancer. This material consisted of lung tumor tissue, taken at surgery. V usage is TRBV5-1 and J usage is TRBJ1-2; D might be TRBD1 (6 bases). The CDR3 sequence is CASSFDRNYGYTF. CDR3 nucleotides: TGCGCCAGCAGCTTTGACAGGAACTATGGCTACACCTTC. Supplemented by reference TRBV5-1 and TRBJ1-2, the full variable domain reads KAGVTQTPRYLIKTRGQQVTLSCSPISGHRSVSWYQQTPGQGLQFLFEYFSETQRNKGNFPGRFSGRQFSNSRSEMNVSTLELGDSALYLCASSFDRNYGYTFGSGTRLTVV.